The 32 T cell receptor beta chains below all came from one sample that was sequenced in a study of blood T cell repertoires in COVID-19. Generated by immunoSEQ multiplex PCR, the TCRdb table keeps only in-frame clones and is missing some. The profile shows 97,000 or so clones, over 65% of them singletons. Sequencing used peripheral blood. These receptors were collected from a human donor in a cohort sampled during active COVID-19.

The chain recombines TRBV7-9 with TRBJ2-6; TRBD2 matches at 8 bases. CDR3 size: 17 residues. V gave up 0 bases and J gave up 4 bases; unmatched junction bases: 5. Germline V gene lookup returns CDR1 SEHNR and CDR2 FQNEAQ (reference sequence). CDR3 coding DNA: TGTGCCAGCAGCTTAGCTCCGGGGGGGCTCGGGGCCAACGTCCTGACTTTC. The encoded protein is CASSLAPGGLGANVLTF.

The chain uses TRBV5-1 and TRBJ1-2; 8 bases fit TRBD1. Germline CDR1 reads SGHRS; CDR2 reads YFSETQ. V shed 1 base and J 6 bases; nucleotides not matched to a gene: 2. CDR3 length equals 13 residues. The CDR3 loop reads CASSLPGGDGYTF. Written as DNA, the CDR3 is TGCGCCAGCAGCTTGCCAGGGGGCGATGGCTACACCTTC.

V gene TRBV5-4 combines with J gene TRBJ1-1; D may be TRBD1 (5 bases). CDR1 SGHNT and CDR2 YYREEE come from the germline V gene (reference sequence). The CDR3 is 11 residues long. The V end lost 4 bases, the J end lost 11 bases, and 12 bases lay between the germline ends. The CDR3 is CASSRPGEAFF. DNA of the CDR3: TGTGCCAGCAGCCGGCCGGGGGAGGCTTTCTTT.

The chain uses TRBV5-1 and TRBJ2-2; D call uncertain. Deletions cut 0 bases from V and 5 bases from J, with 11 bases between. Germline V CDR1 and CDR2: SGHRS, YFSETQ. The CDR3 is made up of 15 amino acids. CDR3 loop: CASSLAQLETGELFF. The CDR3 DNA reads as TGCGCCAGCAGCTTGGCTCAGCTAGAGACCGGGGAGCTGTTTTTT.

The rearrangement uses TRBV7-2 and TRBJ1-3, with D unresolved. The CDR3 is 18 residues long. Germline V gives CDR1 SGHTA, CDR2 FQGNSA. Trimming pared 5 bases from V and 1 base from J, leaving 21 bases between. CDR3 bases: TGTGCCAGCAGCCCAGCCTCTAGCGTTTCAATGTCTGGAAACACCATATATTTT. This sequence encodes CASSPASSVSMSGNTIYF.

This sequence joins TRBV5-1 and TRBJ2-5; 9 nucleotides line up with TRBD1. CDR3 length: 14 amino acids. V lost 3 bases, J lost 4 bases, and 4 bases stayed unmatched. The germline gives CDR1 SGHRS, CDR2 YFSETQ. In nucleotides, the CDR3 is TGCGCCAGCAGCTCCGGGACAGGGCGAGAGACCCAGTACTTC. It codes for CASSSGTGRETQYF.

The rearrangement uses TRBV7-9 and TRBJ2-7; 7 bases agree with TRBD1. This CDR3 has 14 amino acids. With V trimmed by 7 bases and J by 0 bases, 6 bases remained unmatched. Germline values: CDR1 SEHNR, CDR2 FQNEAQ (reference sequence). CDR3 bases: TGTGCCAGCACCCCTCGGACAGGCTCCTACGAGCAGTACTTC. This codes for CASTPRTGSYEQYF.

This clone was counted once. The CDR3 DNA reads TGTGCCAGCAGTTTGGGATTCCGGGAACTGAGAAACTATGGCTACACCTTC. This codes for CASSLGFRELRNYGYTF. The rearrangement joins TRBV6-2 or TRBV6-3 to TRBJ1-2; D gene ambiguous. Trimming took off 4 bases at V and 2 bases at J, with 20 bases between the two ends. This CDR3 contains 17 residues. Germline assignment: CDR1 MNHEY and CDR2 SVGEGT.

This rearrangement joins TRBV28 to TRBJ1-1, with D perhaps TRBD1 (5 bases). The CDR3 has 13 residues. Germline V lookup: CDR1 MDHEN, CDR2 SYDVKM. V was cut by 4 bases and J by 11 bases, with 17 bases left in between. The CDR3: CASSSRGLLNAFF. The CDR3 coding sequence is TGTGCCAGCAGTTCGCGGGGCCTTCTGAATGCTTTCTTT. Drawing the rest from reference TRBV28 and TRBJ1-1, the complete variable domain is DVKVTQSSRYLVKRTGEKVFLECVQDMDHENMFWYRQDPGLGLRLIYFSYDVKMKEKGDIPEGYSVSREKKERFSLILESASTNQTSMYLCASSSRGLLNAFFGQGTRLTVV.

V is TRBV7-3 and J is TRBJ2-2; 8 bases are a match to TRBD1. Germline lookup yields CDR1 SGHTA and CDR2 FQGTGA. This CDR3 has 16 residues. J gave up 4 bases and V 4 bases, and 8 bases lay outside the gene matches. In nucleotides, the CDR3 is TGTGCCAGCAGCTCCCAGACAGGGGTGGGCACCGGGGAGCTGTTTTTT. Its protein is CASSSQTGVGTGELFF.

This clone was detected a few times. The CDR3 loop reads CASSRRPGGNQPQHF. CDR3 in DNA: TGTGCCAGCAGCCGACGCCCGGGGGGCAATCAGCCCCAGCATTTT. This chain connects TRBV5-6 to TRBJ1-5; tentative D call: TRBD1 (5 bases). Trimming cost V 4 bases and J 2 bases, with 13 bases left between them. The CDR3 totals 15 residues. CDR1 and CDR2 (germline): SGHDT, YYEEEE.

The rearrangement uses TRBV9 and TRBJ2-3; 9 bases match TRBD2. Germline CDR1 SGDLS, CDR2 YYNGEE. Trimming removed 1 base from V and 4 bases from J; junction bases left unmatched: 7. CDR3 size: 16 residues. The CDR3 DNA reads TGTGCCAGCAGCGTATTCGTAAGCGGGGGGCCAGATACGCAGTATTTT. Amino acid sequence: CASSVFVSGGPDTQYF. The variable domain in full, with the rest retrieved from reference TRBV9 and TRBJ2-3, is DSGVTQTPKHLITATGQRVTLRCSPRSGDLSVYWYQQSLDQGLQFLIQYYNGEERAKGNILERFSAQQFPDLHSELNLSSLELGDSALYFCASSVFVSGGPDTQYFGPGTRLTVL.

The chain carries TRBV9 and TRBJ2-3; a weak D match, TRBD2 (6 bases). Trimming shortened V by 0 bases and J by 3 bases, and 8 bases separated the two germline ends. The germline gives CDR1 SGDLS, CDR2 YYNGEE. The CDR3 is made up of 14 amino acids. The CDR3 DNA reads TGTGCCAGCAGCGTAGGGGGGGTTACAGATACGCAGTATTTT. It translates to CASSVGGVTDTQYF.

J is TRBJ2-3 and V is TRBV5-1; 8 positions match TRBD1. This CDR3 spans 16 amino acids. Germline CDR1 reads SGHRS; CDR2 reads YFSETQ. The trim removed 2 bases at V and 1 base at J, leaving 6 bases unmatched. Written as DNA, the CDR3 is TGCGCCAGCAGCTTCGGACAGGGCGCCCGCACAGATACGCAGTATTTT. It is translated as CASSFGQGARTDTQYF.

The genes are TRBV5-5 and TRBJ1-6; perhaps TRBD1 as D (6 bases). Germline V CDR1 and CDR2: SGHKS, YYEKEE (reference sequence). The CDR3 loop spans 18 amino acids. Trimming pared 4 bases from V and 2 bases from J, leaving 19 bases between. CDR3 DNA sequence: TGTGCCAGCAGCCAAAGGACAGCCCAAGGTGCCTATAATTCACCCCTCCACTTT. Translation: CASSQRTAQGAYNSPLHF.

This clone was observed a single time. The chain has TRBV4-2 and TRBJ2-3, with TRBD1 matching over 8 bases. The CDR3 has 15 amino acids. The junction had 7 bases not matched to a gene; V was cut back by 3 bases and J by 5 bases. Per the germline V gene, CDR1 is LGHNA and CDR2 is YNFKEQ. In nucleotides, the CDR3 is TGTGCCAGCAGCCACCGACAGGGGCCGGAAGATACGCAGTATTTT. This encodes CASSHRQGPEDTQYF.

The chain couples TRBV7-2 to TRBJ2-7, with TRBD1 as a possible D gene (5 bases). CDR3 length: 13 amino acids. Trimming took 3 bases from V and 2 from J, leaving 8 bases between them. Germline V gene sequence: CDR1 SGHTA, CDR2 FQGNSA. CDR3 residues: CASSFRQPYEQYF. CDR3 DNA sequence: TGTGCCAGCAGCTTTCGACAGCCCTACGAGCAGTACTTC.

This chain links TRBV18 with TRBJ2-1; TRBD2 agrees at 8 bases. Germline V lookup: CDR1 KGHSH, CDR2 LQKENI. J gave up 0 bases and V 5 bases, and 9 bases lay outside the gene matches. The CDR3 sequence is 17 residues long. DNA for the CDR3: TGTGCCAGCTCAGCCAGCGGGGGCCCTCTCTCCTACAATGAGCAGTTCTTC. Translating it yields CASSASGGPLSYNEQFF.

This chain joins TRBV7-9 and TRBJ1-2, with D unclear. V was pared by 0 bases and J by 2 bases, with 7 bases between. Per germline, CDR1 SEHNR and CDR2 FQNEAQ (reference sequence). The CDR3 covers 14 residues. The CDR3 sequence is CASSLALRNYGYTF. The CDR3 region has the DNA TGTGCCAGCAGCTTAGCTCTCAGGAACTATGGCTACACCTTC.

This clone was seen just once. The chain is built from TRBV2 and TRBJ1-6; maybe TRBD1 (6 bases). This CDR3 spans 16 amino acids. The V end was cut by 4 bases, the J end by 7 bases, with 17 bases between. Germline V gene sequence: CDR1 SNHLY, CDR2 FYNNEI. The chain's CDR3 is CASSVGGAGINSPLHF. The CDR3 bases are TGTGCCAGCAGTGTAGGGGGGGCAGGGATAAATTCACCCCTCCACTTT.

J is TRBJ2-3 and V is TRBV2; D is perhaps TRBD1 (5 bases). The germline gives CDR1 SNHLY, CDR2 FYNNEI. V was pared by 6 bases and J by 0 bases, with 16 bases between. The CDR3 has 16 amino acids. In DNA form, the CDR3 reads TGTGCCAGCAGCGCTGCGGTTGGGGCGAGCACAGATACGCAGTATTTT. It specifies CASSAAVGASTDTQYF.

The rearrangement joins TRBV6-5 to TRBJ2-1; 8 positions agree with TRBD2. V shed 5 bases and J 2 bases; nucleotides not matched to a gene: 5. This CDR3 comprises 15 residues. In germline, CDR1 is MNHEY, CDR2 SVGAGI. CDR3 sequence reads: CASSRSGATYNEQFF. As DNA, the CDR3 is TGTGCCAGCAGTCGTAGCGGGGCAACCTACAATGAGCAGTTCTTC.

CDR3 protein: CASSEDGYSNQPQHF. The CDR3 DNA follows: TGCGCCAGCAGTGAGGACGGGTATAGCAATCAGCCCCAGCATTTT. The gene calls are TRBV10-2 and TRBJ1-5; D is uncertain. The germline gives CDR1 WSHSY, CDR2 SAAADI. The CDR3 is made up of 15 amino acids. The V gene lost 2 bases and the J gene lost 0 bases, with 8 bases spanning the gap.

The chain links TRBV7-2 to TRBJ2-1; maybe TRBD2 (6 bases). CDR1 SGHTA and CDR2 FQGNSA come from the germline V gene. The CDR3 covers 13 residues. The V end was cut by 1 base, the J end by 8 bases, with 9 bases between. CDR3 nucleotide sequence: TGTGCCAGCAGCTTAGAGCGCGGGGATGAGCAGTTCTTC. This codes for CASSLERGDEQFF.

The rearrangement uses TRBV18 and TRBJ2-1; 10 nucleotides agree with TRBD2. CDR3 length: 16 residues. V shed 2 bases and J 7 bases; nucleotides not matched to a gene: 8. The V gene's germline CDR1 is KGHSH and CDR2 LQKENI. CDR3 nucleotides: TGTGCCAGCTCACCAACTGCTAGCGGGGGAGGGAATGAGCAGTTCTTC. This encodes CASSPTASGGGNEQFF.

Points on this clone: Within the sample, other DNA sequences also encode this same CDR3. V is TRBV19 and J is TRBJ2-3, with TRBD2 identical over 10 bases. CDR1 LNHDA and CDR2 SQIVND come from the germline V gene (reference sequence). CDR3 length: 16 amino acids. V lost 4 bases and J lost 1; bases outside the gene matches: 5. CDR3 in DNA: TGTGCCAGTAGTAGGCTAGCGGGGGTAGGCACAGATACGCAGTATTTT. This gives the protein CASSRLAGVGTDTQYF.

The chain carries TRBV9 and TRBJ1-3; D is possibly TRBD1 (5 bases). V was clipped by 4 bases and J by 0 bases, with 17 bases between them. The CDR3 spans 17 residues. Per germline, CDR1 SGDLS and CDR2 YYNGEE. The CDR3 is CASSPWGGSNSGNTIYF. Here the CDR3 DNA reads TGTGCCAGCAGCCCCTGGGGGGGTTCCAACTCTGGAAACACCATATATTTT.

The chain is built from TRBV6-5 and TRBJ1-2; D remains ambiguous. The CDR3 sequence is 15 residues long. Trimming pared 7 bases from V and 5 bases from J, leaving 20 bases between. The germline V gene has CDR1 MNHEY and CDR2 SVGAGI. The CDR3 loop reads CASTDGALRGYGYTF. The CDR3 DNA sequence: TGTGCCAGCACGGATGGAGCGTTACGAGGGTATGGCTACACCTTC.

V usage is TRBV7-2 and J usage is TRBJ2-1; 11 bases match TRBD2. Germline loops: CDR1 SGHTA, CDR2 FQGNSA. V shed 1 base and J 6 bases; nucleotides not matched to a gene: 14. The CDR3 is 19 amino acids. CDR3 loop: CASSLGRGLAGGQGNEQFF. DNA of the CDR3: TGTGCCAGCAGCTTAGGTCGCGGATTAGCGGGGGGGCAGGGCAATGAGCAGTTCTTC. Full variable domain (remainder filled in from reference TRBV7-2 and TRBJ2-1): GAGVSQSPSNKVTEKGKDVELRCDPISGHTALYWYRQSLGQGLEFLIYFQGNSAPDKSGLPSDRFSAERTGGSVSTLTIQRTQQEDSAVYLCASSLGRGLAGGQGNEQFFGPGTRLTVL.

This clone was counted a single time. The rearrangement uses TRBV4-2 and TRBJ2-7; D uncertain. Trimming pared 8 bases from V and 0 bases from J, leaving 2 bases between. CDR3 length: 10 residues. Germline CDR1 reads LGHNA; CDR2 reads YNFKEQ. CDR3 nucleotides: TGTGCCAGCCTCTCCTACGAGCAGTACTTC. Its translation is CASLSYEQYF.

J is TRBJ2-1 and V is TRBV7-9; TRBD2 matches at 12 bases. The CDR3 consists of 17 residues. V lost 5 bases and J lost 8; bases outside the gene matches: 13. In germline, CDR1 is SEHNR, CDR2 FQNEAQ (reference sequence). The chain's CDR3 is CASSPNRLAGAKDEQFF. The CDR3 DNA is TGTGCCAGCAGCCCGAACCGACTAGCGGGGGCGAAGGATGAGCAGTTCTTC.

This chain connects TRBV7-6 to TRBJ2-1, with 12 positions matching TRBD2. Germline V CDR1 and CDR2: SGHVS, FNYEAQ. CDR3 length equals 18 residues. The V segment lost 3 bases and the J segment 0 bases; nucleotides outside the gene matches: 6. The CDR3 bases are TGTGCCAGCAGCTTGCGGACTAGCGGGATGAGCTCCTACAATGAGCAGTTCTTC. It is translated as CASSLRTSGMSSYNEQFF.